The 5 T cell receptor beta chains below come from one sample, sequenced in a study of cytomegalovirus exposure and HLA in healthy donors. With 60 Vbeta and 13 Jbeta primers, the PCR was carried out. Repertoires were generated with immunoSEQ multiplex PCR, while TCRdb's copy carries only in-frame clones and drops some. This sample has approximately 200,000 clones; 65% to 85% occur once, and the top ten carry 4.5% to 7.5%. The material sequenced was PBMCs. Receptors originate from a woman aged 25 to 39 in good health and CMV-seropositive.

The rearrangement uses TRBV2 and TRBJ2-1; D is unclear. The CDR3 runs 13 residues. V lost 7 bases and J lost 4, with 11 bases in between. Germline V gene data show CDR1 as SNHLY and CDR2 as FYNNEI. The CDR3: CASNVFSYNEQFF. Here the CDR3 DNA reads TGTGCCAGCAATGTTTTCAGTTACAATGAGCAGTTCTTC.

This chain joins TRBV7-9 and TRBJ2-3, with D maybe TRBD2 (6 bases). This CDR3 has 14 amino acids. Trimming cost V 2 bases and J 5 bases, with 11 bases left between them. Looked up from germline, CDR1 is SEHNR and CDR2 is FQNEAQ (reference sequence). CDR3 sequence reads: CASSLTGSLDTQYF. The DNA for the CDR3 is TGTGCCAGCAGCTTAACCGGGAGTTTAGATACGCAGTATTTT. Together with reference TRBV7-9 and TRBJ2-3, the CDR3 gives the full variable domain: DTGVSQNPRHKITKRGQNVTFRCDPISEHNRLYWYRQTLGQGPEFLTYFQNEAQLEKSRLLSDRFSAERPKGSFSTLEIQRTEQGDSAMYLCASSLTGSLDTQYFGPGTRLTVL.

There are a few counts of this clone. This rearrangement joins TRBV10-2 to TRBJ1-1; D not resolved. With 6 bases removed from V and 1 base from J, the gap between germline ends came to 12 bases. In germline, CDR1 is WSHSY, CDR2 SAAADI. The CDR3 is 14 residues long. The CDR3 coding sequence is TGCGCCAGCAGCCATGGACGGGGGAACACTGAAGCTTTCTTT. Protein product: CASSHGRGNTEAFF.

CDR3: CASRDMAYHEQYF. The CDR3 coding sequence is TGTGCCTCCCGGGACATGGCCTACCACGAGCAGTACTTC. The rearrangement uses TRBV10-3 and TRBJ2-7, with D possibly being TRBD1 (6 bases). Germline CDR1 is ENHRY and CDR2 is SYGVKD. V lost 11 bases to trimming and J lost 5 bases, with 19 bases between them. There are 13 residues in the CDR3.

This chain links TRBV27 with TRBJ2-5, with a possible D match to TRBD2 (6 bases). This CDR3 contains 16 residues. V lost 6 bases and J lost 5, with 22 bases in between. Germline V gives CDR1 MNHEY, CDR2 SMNVEV (reference sequence). The CDR3 sequence is CASSPTSTGVRETQYF. The CDR3 coding sequence is TGTGCCAGCAGCCCCACGTCCACGGGAGTAAGGGAGACCCAGTACTTC.